This TCR beta chain was found in a study of T cell responses to AZD1222 COVID-19 vaccine. Broader study findings: Spike-specific TCR breadth and depth rose after two AZD1222 doses. With dominance at 160-218 and 743-854, vaccine-associated CD4 TCRs spanned spike.

The data were produced by immunoSEQ multiplex PCR, yet TCRdb's version contains in-frame clones alone and is incomplete. The data hold over 130,000 clones, with approximately 92% observed a single time. Of note for this clone: Its specificity is not known.

From germline, CDR1 is SNHLY and CDR2 FYNNEI. This CDR3 has 17 residues. V shed 5 bases, J shed 0 bases, and the junction held 10 bases outside the gene matches. Sequenced here: peripheral blood, sampled 28 days after the second AZD1222 dose. The V and J genes are TRBV2 and TRBJ1-3; 7 bases map to TRBD1. The clonotype comes from an adult who received the AZD1222 COVID-19 vaccine. This chain's CDR3 is CASSRGSSGGSGNTIYF. The CDR3 bases are TGTGCCAGCAGTCGCGGAAGCTCAGGGGGCTCTGGAAACACCATATATTTT. Based on the CDR3 plus reference TRBV2 and TRBJ1-3, the full variable domain is EPEVTQTPSHQVTQMGQEVILRCVPISNHLYFYWYRQILGQKVEFLVSFYNNEISEKSEIFDDQFSVERPDGSNFTLKIRSTKLEDSAMYFCASSRGSSGGSGNTIYFGEGSWLTVV.